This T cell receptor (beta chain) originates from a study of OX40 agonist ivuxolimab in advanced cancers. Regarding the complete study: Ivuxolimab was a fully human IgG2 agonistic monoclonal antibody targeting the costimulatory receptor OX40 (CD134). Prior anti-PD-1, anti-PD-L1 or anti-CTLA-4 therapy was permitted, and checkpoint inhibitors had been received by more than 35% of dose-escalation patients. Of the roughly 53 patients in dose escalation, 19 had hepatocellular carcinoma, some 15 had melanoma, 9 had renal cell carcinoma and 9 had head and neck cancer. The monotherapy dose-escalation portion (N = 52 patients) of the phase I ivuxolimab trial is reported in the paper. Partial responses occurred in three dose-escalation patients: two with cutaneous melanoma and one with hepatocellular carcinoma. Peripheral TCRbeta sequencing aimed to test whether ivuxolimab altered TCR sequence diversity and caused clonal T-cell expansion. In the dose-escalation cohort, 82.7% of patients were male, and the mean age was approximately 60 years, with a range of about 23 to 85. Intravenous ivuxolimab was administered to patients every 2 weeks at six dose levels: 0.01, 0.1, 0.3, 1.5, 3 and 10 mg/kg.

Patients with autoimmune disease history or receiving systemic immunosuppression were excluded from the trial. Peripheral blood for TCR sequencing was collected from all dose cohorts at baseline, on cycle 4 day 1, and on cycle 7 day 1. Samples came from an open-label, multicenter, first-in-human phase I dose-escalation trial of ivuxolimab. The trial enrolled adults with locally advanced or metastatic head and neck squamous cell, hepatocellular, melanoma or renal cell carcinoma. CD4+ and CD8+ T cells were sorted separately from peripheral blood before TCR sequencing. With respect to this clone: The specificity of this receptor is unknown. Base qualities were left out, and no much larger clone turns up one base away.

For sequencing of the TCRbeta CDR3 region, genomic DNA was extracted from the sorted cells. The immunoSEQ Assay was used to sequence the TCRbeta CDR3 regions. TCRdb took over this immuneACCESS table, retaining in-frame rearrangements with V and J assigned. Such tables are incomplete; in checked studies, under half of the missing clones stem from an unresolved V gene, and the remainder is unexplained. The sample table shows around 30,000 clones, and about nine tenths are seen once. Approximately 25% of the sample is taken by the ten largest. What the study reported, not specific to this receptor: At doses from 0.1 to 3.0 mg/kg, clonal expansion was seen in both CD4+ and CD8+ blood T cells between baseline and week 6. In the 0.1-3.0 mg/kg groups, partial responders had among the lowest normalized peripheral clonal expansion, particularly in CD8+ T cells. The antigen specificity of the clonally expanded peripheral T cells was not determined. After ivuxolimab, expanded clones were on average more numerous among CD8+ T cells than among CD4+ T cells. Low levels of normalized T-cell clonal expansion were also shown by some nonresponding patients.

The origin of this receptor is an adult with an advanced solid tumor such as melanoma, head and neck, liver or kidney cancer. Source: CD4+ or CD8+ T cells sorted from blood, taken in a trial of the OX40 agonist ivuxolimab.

The CDR3 protein is CATSPAGGALSTDTQYF. The DNA is TGTGCCACCTCTCCAGCGGGAGGCGCCCTTAGCACAGATACGCAGTATTTT. The chain links TRBV19 with TRBJ2-3; the junction holds 9 bases that match TRBD2. CDR3 length: 17 amino acids, cysteine to phenylalanine. The DNA shown is the 51-base CDR3, in frame from base 1. Taken from the germline V gene (reference sequence), the CDR1 and CDR2 loops are LNHDA and SQIVND. For this chain, trimming is 10 bases at the V end and 0 bases at the J end, and the number of junction bases without a gene match is 14.